The next 12 T cell receptor beta chains were all read from a single sample in a study of T cell responses to AZD1222 COVID-19 vaccine. Sequenced by immunoSEQ multiplex PCR; TCRdb stores in-frame clones only, minus some. The repertoire has over 100,000 clones, about 90% of them found once; the top ten carry around 7%. Sequenced here: peripheral blood, sampled on day 0 of AZD1222 vaccination. The receptor set was obtained from an adult in good health.

The chain uses TRBV7-6 and TRBJ2-7; D not resolved. Trimming left V 1 base short and J 6 bases short, with 16 bases between. This CDR3 contains 15 residues. The germline V gene has CDR1 SGHVS and CDR2 FNYEAQ. This chain's CDR3 is CASSLGDSTISEQYF. CDR3 sequence (DNA): TGTGCCAGCAGCTTAGGGGATAGTACCATCAGCGAGCAGTACTTC.

The chain has TRBV7-3 and TRBJ1-6, with a possible D match to TRBD1 (6 bases). CDR1 is SGHTA, CDR2 FQGTGA, per germline. V gave up 5 bases and J gave up 0 bases, with 8 bases separating them. The CDR3 sequence is 15 residues long. CDR3 in DNA: TGTGCCAGCAGCCTGGACAGCTCCTATAATTCACCCCTCCACTTT. Its protein is CASSLDSSYNSPLHF.

V and J are TRBV6-5 and TRBJ1-5; D perhaps matches TRBD1 (5 bases). Germline CDR1 is MNHEY and CDR2 is SVGAGI. Trimming pared 8 bases from V and 2 bases from J, leaving 10 bases between. The CDR3 extends over 13 amino acids. The CDR3 loop reads CASQGFGNQPQHF. The DNA of the CDR3 is TGTGCCAGCCAGGGTTTTGGCAATCAGCCCCAGCATTTT.

The V and J genes are TRBV6-5 and TRBJ1-2; TRBD1 matches 7 bases. The V gene's germline CDR1 is MNHEY and CDR2 SVGAGI. CDR3 length: 12 residues. CDR3 region: CAGTDPDYGYTF. CDR3 in DNA: TGTGCGGGGACAGATCCTGACTATGGCTACACCTTC.

The chain joins TRBV2 to TRBJ1-2; 8 bases fit TRBD1. Germline V lookup: CDR1 SNHLY, CDR2 FYNNEI. V trimming: 4 bases; J trimming: 4 bases; junction bases outside the gene matches: 5. The length of the CDR3 is 14 residues. The CDR3 DNA reads as TGTGCCAGCAGTGGATCGGGACAGGCCTATGGCTACACCTTC. Translation gives CASSGSGQAYGYTF.

J is TRBJ1-2 and V is TRBV5-6; perhaps TRBD1 as D (5 bases). Germline-derived CDR1 and CDR2 are SGHDT and YYEEEE. Trimming removed 4 bases from V and 8 bases from J, with 15 bases in between. This CDR3 is built from 13 residues. The CDR3 loop is CASSRWDPRGYTF. DNA of the CDR3: TGTGCCAGCAGCCGTTGGGACCCTCGGGGCTACACCTTC. Full variable domain (rest looked up from reference TRBV5-6 and TRBJ1-2): DAGVTQSPTHLIKTRGQQVTLRCSPKSGHDTVSWYQQALGQGPQFIFQYYEEEERQRGNFPDRFSGHQFPNYSSELNVNALLLGDSALYLCASSRWDPRGYTFGSGTRLTVV.

The V call is TRBV7-2, the J call TRBJ1-6; D is possibly TRBD1 (5 bases). Per the germline V gene, CDR1 is SGHTA and CDR2 is FQGNSA. This CDR3 is built from 13 residues. V lost 5 bases, J lost 9 bases, and 11 bases lay in between. CDR3 DNA sequence: TGTGCCAGCAGCGGTCAGGGCCGTTCACCCCTCCACTTT. It yields the protein CASSGQGRSPLHF. Looking up the rest from reference TRBV7-2 and TRBJ1-6 gives the full variable domain: GAGVSQSPSNKVTEKGKDVELRCDPISGHTALYWYRQSLGQGLEFLIYFQGNSAPDKSGLPSDRFSAERTGGSVSTLTIQRTQQEDSAVYLCASSGQGRSPLHFGNGTRLTVT.

The rearrangement joins TRBV12-1 to TRBJ2-3; no DNA check was done on the table's D call, TRBD1. TRBV12-1 is described as a pseudogene. The CDR3 has 21 residues. The CDR3, as DNA: TGTGCCAGCAGCTGGATATTTGGGGGACAGGGGACGACCTCTAGCACAGATACGCAGTATTTT. Protein: CASSWIFGGQGTTSSTDTQYF.

This chain uses TRBV6-4 with TRBJ1-1; 9 bases align to TRBD1. Per the germline V gene, CDR1 is MRHNA and CDR2 is SNTAGT. V gave up 6 bases and J gave up 10 bases; unmatched junction bases: 12. The CDR3 loop spans 14 amino acids. CDR3 coding DNA: TGTGCCAGCAGACTTGGACAGGGGACCTTCCGAGCTTTCTTT. Protein product: CASRLGQGTFRAFF.

The CDR3 loop reads CAWSGPGTEGNQPQHF. DNA of the CDR3: TGTGCCTGGAGTGGCCCGGGGACAGAGGGCAATCAGCCCCAGCATTTT. The chain has TRBV30 and TRBJ1-5; TRBD1 aligns across 7 bases. The germline gives CDR1 GTSNPN, CDR2 SVGIG (reference sequence). Germline trimming cut 1 base from V and 2 bases from J; bases unmatched to any gene: 8. This CDR3 spans 16 amino acids.

This rearrangement joins TRBV7-6 to TRBJ2-3, with D possibly TRBD2 on 6 matching bases. Trimming shortened V by 4 bases and J by 5 bases, and 7 bases separated the two germline ends. The CDR3 extends over 12 amino acids. Germline CDR1 and CDR2: SGHVS and FNYEAQ. In nucleotides, the CDR3 is TGTGCCAGCAGCTACGGGAGAGATACGCAGTATTTT. Translated: CASSYGRDTQYF.

The gene calls are TRBV27 and TRBJ2-7; 8 nucleotides align to TRBD1. Trimming cost V 5 bases and J 4 bases; bases outside gene matches: 10. CDR3 length equals 15 residues. Germline loops: CDR1 MNHEY, CDR2 SMNVEV (reference sequence). The CDR3 is CASSPRDRNFYEQYF. In nucleotides, the CDR3 is TGTGCCAGCAGTCCCCGGGACAGGAATTTTTACGAGCAGTACTTC.